These 19 T cell receptor beta chains were sequenced from one sample in a study of control samples from healthy donors and cancer patients. Only in-frame clones appear in the TCRdb table, and some are missing; sequencing was by immunoSEQ multiplex PCR. The specimen's table records fewer than 250,000 clones. The sample comprised blood. The source is a woman in her 30s in good health.

The chain recombines TRBV19 with TRBJ1-1, with TRBD1 as a possible D gene (5 bases). The V gene's germline CDR1 is LNHDA and CDR2 SQIVND (reference sequence). The CDR3 totals 15 residues. Between the trimmed V and J ends, which lost 6 bases and 5 bases, there was a span of 19 bases. This CDR3 reads CASSQYGVRGTEAFF. The CDR3 DNA sequence: TGTGCCAGTAGCCAATACGGGGTCCGGGGGACTGAAGCTTTCTTT.

The J gene is TRBJ1-1, the V gene TRBV19; D unclear. Trimming cost V 8 bases and J 5 bases, with 18 bases left between them. The germline V gene has CDR1 LNHDA and CDR2 SQIVND (reference sequence). CDR3 length: 14 residues. Here the CDR3 DNA reads TGTGCCAGTGTAGGACCGTGGGAGGGAACTGAAGCTTTCTTT. Protein: CASVGPWEGTEAFF. The full variable domain, in which reference TRBV19 and TRBJ1-1 provide the parts outside the CDR3, is DGGITQSPKYLFRKEGQNVTLSCEQNLNHDAMYWYRQDPGQGLRLIYYSQIVNDFQKGDIAEGYSVSREKKESFPLTVTSAQKNPTAFYLCASVGPWEGTEAFFGQGTRLTVV.

The V and J genes are TRBV4-1 and TRBJ2-1, with 10 positions matching TRBD2. The ends lost 1 base at V and 15 bases at J; junction bases unmatched: 9. The germline V gene encodes CDR1 MGHRA and CDR2 YSYEKL. The CDR3 is 14 residues long. Written as DNA, the CDR3 is TGCGCCAGCAGCCAAGGACTAGCGGGTTCTCGCGGGTTCTTC. The encoded protein is CASSQGLAGSRGFF.

The rearrangement joins TRBV12-3 or TRBV12-4 to TRBJ1-2; TRBD1 might be the D (5 bases). There are 12 residues in the CDR3. V gave up 3 bases and J gave up 8 bases, with 10 bases separating them. The DNA of the CDR3 is TGTGCCAGCAGTTTGGGGGTTGAGGGCTACACCTTC. Translated: CASSLGVEGYTF.

This chain joins TRBV9 and TRBJ1-2; D unclear. The germline V gene encodes CDR1 SGDLS and CDR2 YYNGEE. V lost 0 bases, J lost 8 bases, and 17 bases lay in between. The CDR3 runs to 15 residues. The CDR3 protein is CASSVAGYIRGGYTF. DNA of the CDR3: TGTGCCAGCAGCGTAGCCGGGTACATCCGAGGAGGCTACACCTTC.

The chain combines TRBV19 with TRBJ1-2, with a tentative D call TRBD1 (5 bases). V lost 11 bases and J 0 bases, leaving 22 bases between the germline ends. Per the germline V gene, CDR1 is LNHDA and CDR2 is SQIVND (reference sequence). The CDR3 consists of 16 residues. The CDR3 loop is CARRGGRLLANYGYTF. The CDR3 DNA reads TGTGCCCGCCGGGGGGGGAGACTCCTAGCTAACTATGGCTACACCTTC.

V gene TRBV28 combines with J gene TRBJ1-2, with 8 bases matching TRBD1. The CDR3 extends over 14 amino acids. CDR1 MDHEN and CDR2 SYDVKM come from the germline V gene. With V trimmed by 6 bases and J by 4 bases, 7 bases remained unmatched. This chain's CDR3 is CASRVDRGGYGYTF. The CDR3 DNA sequence: TGTGCCAGCAGAGTCGACAGGGGAGGCTATGGCTACACCTTC.

The rearrangement joins TRBV12-3 or TRBV12-4 to TRBJ1-2, with 7 bases aligning to TRBD1. The CDR3 spans 13 residues. The V segment lost 5 bases and the J segment 2 bases; nucleotides outside the gene matches: 2. The CDR3 region is CASSMTGNYGYTF. The CDR3 nucleotides read TGTGCCAGCAGTATGACAGGGAACTATGGCTACACCTTC.

The chain employs TRBV19 and TRBJ2-7, with 9 bases that match TRBD2. The CDR3 loop spans 16 amino acids. Losses at the gene ends were 4 bases for V and 3 bases for J; bases not matched to a gene: 10. Germline V gives CDR1 LNHDA, CDR2 SQIVND (reference sequence). The CDR3 DNA sequence: TGTGCCAGTAGTAGGCATCTAGCGGGGCCCCGCTACGAGCAGTACTTC. Amino acids: CASSRHLAGPRYEQYF.

The CDR3 loop reads CASSLVTGSEAFF. The CDR3 nucleotides are TGTGCCAGCAGCTTAGTGACAGGGTCTGAAGCTTTCTTT. The rearrangement uses TRBV7-9 and TRBJ1-1; 7 bases align to TRBD1. V lost 1 base and J lost 6; bases outside the gene matches: 2. CDR3 length: 13 amino acids. Germline CDR1 reads SEHNR; CDR2 reads FQNEAQ (reference sequence).

This chain joins TRBV25-1 and TRBJ1-5; a weak D match, TRBD1 (5 bases). Germline V gene lookup returns CDR1 MGHDK and CDR2 SYGVNS. The CDR3 has 16 amino acids. The V end lost 1 base, the J end lost 2 bases, and 12 bases lay between the germline ends. The CDR3 sequence: CASSESGRGGNQPQHF. DNA for the CDR3: TGTGCCAGCAGTGAATCAGGGAGGGGCGGCAATCAGCCCCAGCATTTT.

The CDR3 sequence: CASSLVPIAKNIQYF. In DNA, the CDR3 is TGCGCCAGCAGCTTGGTACCTATAGCCAAAAACATTCAGTACTTC. V is TRBV5-1 and J is TRBJ2-4; D is undetermined. Per germline, CDR1 SGHRS and CDR2 YFSETQ. The CDR3 is 15 amino acids. Trimming removed 0 bases from V and 0 bases from J, with 7 bases in between. The full variable domain, completed using reference TRBV5-1 and TRBJ2-4, is KAGVTQTPRYLIKTRGQQVTLSCSPISGHRSVSWYQQTPGQGLQFLFEYFSETQRNKGNFPGRFSGRQFSNSRSEMNVSTLELGDSALYLCASSLVPIAKNIQYFGAGTRLSVL.

In DNA form, the CDR3 reads TGTGCCAGTAGTACAGGGTCTACTGAAGCTTTCTTT. Amino acid sequence: CASSTGSTEAFF. The J gene is TRBJ1-1, the V gene TRBV19; weak D call: TRBD1 (5 bases). CDR1 LNHDA and CDR2 SQIVND come from the germline V gene (reference sequence). V was pared by 4 bases and J by 5 bases, with 8 bases between. This CDR3 has 12 amino acids. The variable domain in full, with the rest retrieved from reference TRBV19 and TRBJ1-1, is DGGITQSPKYLFRKEGQNVTLSCEQNLNHDAMYWYRQDPGQGLRLIYYSQIVNDFQKGDIAEGYSVSREKKESFPLTVTSAQKNPTAFYLCASSTGSTEAFFGQGTRLTVV.

This sequence joins TRBV28 and TRBJ1-4; D may be TRBD1 (5 bases). Per germline, CDR1 MDHEN and CDR2 SYDVKM. This CDR3 spans 15 amino acids. Between the trimmed V and J ends, which lost 2 bases and 4 bases, there was a span of 11 bases. The CDR3 loop is CASSLARGVNEKLFF. The CDR3 DNA reads as TGTGCCAGCAGTTTAGCGAGGGGAGTTAATGAAAAACTGTTTTTT.

The chain is built from TRBV11-2 and TRBJ2-7; D is unclear. Germline CDR1 reads SGHAT; CDR2 reads FQNNGV. V lost 6 bases and J 3 bases, leaving 9 bases between the germline ends. The CDR3 extends over 12 amino acids. The DNA for the CDR3 is TGTGCCAGCAGACGGCAGGACTACGAGCAGTACTTC. This codes for CASRRQDYEQYF.

The chain combines TRBV29-1 with TRBJ1-5, with TRBD1 matching 7 bases. This CDR3 has 12 residues. CDR1 is SQVTM and CDR2 is ANQGSEA in the germline V gene. J was trimmed by 7 bases and V by 5 bases; bases with no gene match: 5. The CDR3 DNA reads as TGCAGCGTTTGGTCAGGGGGACAGCCCCAGCATTTT. Its protein is CSVWSGGQPQHF. Complete variable domain (other parts from reference TRBV29-1 and TRBJ1-5): SAVISQKPSRDICQRGTSLTIQCQVDSQVTMMFWYRQQPGQSLTLIATANQGSEATYESGFVIDKFPISRPNLTFSTLTVSNMSPEDSSIYLCSVWSGGQPQHFGDGTRLSIL.

In regard to this clone: The junction differs from germline at one of its ends, possibly a read error. CDR3 DNA sequence: TGTGCTAGCAGCCTGGGGGGGGTTAACCAAGAGACCCAGTACTTC. The encoded protein is CASSLGGVNQETQYF. The chain employs TRBV7-7 and TRBJ2-5; the match to TRBD2 covers 7 bases. The CDR3 sequence is 15 residues long. Germline CDR1 reads SSHAT; CDR2 reads FNYEAQ (reference sequence). The entire variable domain, with the rest obtained from reference TRBV7-7 and TRBJ2-5, is as follows: GAGVSQSPRYKVTKRGQDVTLRCDPISSHATLYWYQQALGQGPEFLTYFNYEAQPDKSGLPSDRFSAERPEGSISTLTIQRTEQRDSAMYRCASSLGGVNQETQYFGPGTRLLVL.

The chain carries TRBV3-1 (or the pseudogene TRBV3-2) and TRBJ1-1; no firm D call. The CDR3 runs to 12 residues. Germline V lookup: CDR1 LGHDT, CDR2 YNNKEL (reference sequence). Trimming shortened V by 2 bases and J by 7 bases, and 8 bases separated the two germline ends. CDR3 in amino acids: CASSQSRIEAFF. Here the CDR3 DNA reads TGTGCCAGCAGCCAAAGCCGCATTGAAGCTTTCTTT.

The chain employs TRBV7-9 and TRBJ1-6, with D tentatively TRBD1 (6 bases). Germline lookup yields CDR1 SEHNR and CDR2 FQNEAQ (reference sequence). This CDR3 has 15 amino acids. V gave up 1 base and J gave up 10 bases, with 14 bases separating them. CDR3 protein: CASSLDGGRTSPLHF. CDR3 DNA: TGTGCCAGCAGCTTAGATGGGGGCCGAACGTCACCCCTCCACTTT.